This T cell receptor (beta chain) is drawn from a study of blood T cell repertoires in COVID-19. Study-level information: The samples span acute and convalescent COVID-19 from the United States, Italy and Spain. PBMCs, B-cell-depleted T cells, or T cells provided the cDNA or gDNA that made up the material.

Original processing methods: Amplification from reference gene primers served as the basis for estimated nucleated cell counts. Only in-frame clones appear in the TCRdb table, and some are missing; sequencing was by immunoSEQ multiplex PCR. That table furnishes V, J and clone size, whereas the DNA furnished D and trimming. The repertoire holds 90,000 to 150,000 clones, with over 75% as singletons. Germline V gives CDR1 MNHEY, CDR2 SMNVEV (reference sequence). The CDR3 consists of 13 residues. Trimming pared 2 bases from V and 1 base from J, leaving 3 bases between. The TCR was taken from a man older than 75 with acute or convalescent COVID-19. The sample comprised peripheral blood. V and J are TRBV27 and TRBJ1-3; no reliable D call. The CDR3 spells CASSLTSGNTIYF. DNA of the CDR3: TGTGCCAGCAGTTTAACTTCTGGAAACACCATATATTTT.